The rows below give T cell receptor beta chains drawn from one sample of a study of blood T cells in healthy people across ages. TCRdb itself ran the 5' RACE reads through MiXCR, one entry per CDR3 protein. The table has 1.5 million to 2 million distinct CDR3 sequences, roughly 52% seen once; the top ten hold 2% to 2.5%. The sample comprised blood. These receptors all come from a middle-aged woman in good health. Both conserved end residues are part of each CDR3. Fields, in order: CDR3 protein, CDR3 length, J gene, V gene.

CDR3: CASGVGTTQETQYF
length: 14
J: TRBJ2-5
V: TRBV12-5

CDR3: CASSSAQGREQYF
length: 13
J: TRBJ2-7
V: TRBV7-2

CDR3: CASSLSGRYTDTQYF
length: 15
J: TRBJ2-3
V: TRBV7-2

CDR3: CSAGATENIQYF
length: 12
J: TRBJ2-4
V: TRBV20-1

CDR3: CSARDKGGSAAFNSPLHF
length: 18
J: TRBJ1-6
V: TRBV20-1

CDR3: CASSYAGQGESLGYTF
length: 16
J: TRBJ1-2
V: TRBV6-5

CDR3: CASSQPNREINVLTF
length: 15
J: TRBJ2-6
V: TRBV7-9

CDR3: CASSLRRGSYGYTF
length: 14
J: TRBJ1-2
V: TRBV12-3/TRBV12-4

CDR3: CASSAGFLAGTTDTQYF
length: 17
J: TRBJ2-3
V: TRBV6-2/TRBV6-3

CDR3: CARGRQVYEQYF
length: 12
J: TRBJ2-7
V: TRBV5-1

CDR3: CASTVLSGTTGNLETQYF
length: 18
J: .
V: TRBV6-1

CDR3: CACSGHAGGDEKLFF
length: 15
J: TRBJ1-4
V: TRBV4-1

CDR3: CASSQAILEFTYEQYF
length: 16
J: TRBJ2-7
V: TRBV4-1

CDR3: CASSFPSQGETQYF
length: 14
J: TRBJ2-5
V: TRBV5-1